The sequence of this TCR beta chain was determined in a study of cytomegalovirus exposure and HLA in healthy donors. V lost 0 bases and J lost 7, with 22 bases in between. The V gene's germline CDR1 is MRHNA and CDR2 SNTAGT. This CDR3 region has 17 residues. PCR primers comprised 60 Vbeta and 13 Jbeta primers. TCRdb's table, derived via immunoSEQ multiplex PCR, lists solely in-frame clones and lacks some. The repertoire holds 80,000 to 100,000 clones, with approximately 80% as singletons. A word on this clone: Its antigen is still unknown.

Findings and caveats of the study: Most of the TCR beta V segments (in an earlier analysis) were productive either about 90% or about 30% of the time.

The rearrangement uses TRBV6-4 and TRBJ2-7, with D tentatively TRBD2 (6 bases). The receptor comes from a human donor in good health. Specimen: PBMCs. In DNA, the CDR3 is TGTGCCAGCAGTGACTCGACTCCACCCCCGGGGGACCCGGAGCAGTACTTC. This codes for CASSDSTPPPGDPEQYF.